The TCR beta chain described here comes from a study of siplizumab effects on memory and regulatory T cells. The repertoire was sequenced with immunoSEQ multiplex PCR; TCRdb's copy has only in-frame clones and lacks some. This sample has about 75,000 clones; roughly 93% occur once, and the top ten carry approximately 5.3%. The CDR3 spans 15 residues. V lost 6 bases to trimming and J lost 4 bases, with 16 bases between them. Germline V gene sequence: CDR1 SGHTA, CDR2 FQGNSA. Source material: CD8+ T cells sorted from blood. The chain couples TRBV7-2 to TRBJ2-4; a weak D match, TRBD2 (5 bases). The sequence came from a human donor in good health. The CDR3 is CASSQWESGKNIQYF. The DNA of the CDR3 is TGTGCCAGCAGTCAATGGGAGTCAGGAAAAAACATTCAGTACTTC.